Below, 29 T cell receptor beta chains from the same sample are listed, as sequenced in a study of CD8+ T cells in alopecia areata. Cells from pooled cutaneous lymph nodes were sorted by CD4, CD8alpha, NKG2D, NKG2ACE and other markers. In each case, RNA was isolated and then reverse transcribed into cDNA as the sequencing template. TCRdb's copy holds only in-frame clones and misses some; the assay was immunoSEQ multiplex PCR. Listed for the sample are under 9,000 clones, none seen a single time. Material for sequencing was CD8+ T cells sorted from a lymph node. Receptors were obtained from a C3H/HeJ mouse with alopecia areata. MHC haplotype: H2-k.

This clone has ten or more counts. Here the gene names and germline are mouse. The read finishes 4 residues shy of the CDR3 end, and the germline J gene is used to complete it. This chain links TRBV13-2 with TRBJ2-5; possible D gene TRBD2, 5 bases. Germline V lookup: CDR1 NNHNN, CDR2 SYGAGS (reference sequence). The CDR3 consists of 13 residues. The sequenced CDR3 bases are TGTGCCAGCGGTGACTGGGCGGGAGAC. Amino acids: CASGDWAGD. The entire CDR3 sequence reads CASGDWAGDTQYF.

Many counts were recorded for this clone. Genes here carry mouse names. From the germline J gene comes the end of the CDR3, since the read stops 4 residues before it. The rearrangement joins TRBV19 to TRBJ2-7; unclear D gene. The CDR3 has 12 residues. With 1 base removed from V and 1 base from J, the gap between germline ends came to 3 bases. Germline CDR1 is FNHDT and CDR2 is SITEND (reference sequence). The CDR3 bases that were read are TGTGCCAGCAGTATAAGGTCCTAT. This translates into CASSIRSY. In full, the CDR3 reads CASSIRSYEQYF.

Ten or more counts support this clone. Genes and germline come from the mouse. The read stops 4 residues short of the end of the CDR3; the missing end is completed from the germline J gene. This sequence joins TRBV13-1 and TRBJ2-1; 9 bases match TRBD1. With 0 bases clipped from V and 5 bases from J, the junction kept 6 bases outside the gene matches. Germline assignment: CDR1 NSHNY and CDR2 SYGAGN. The CDR3 runs 16 residues. The CDR3 loop reads CASSDGLDRGDAEQFF. The sequenced part of the CDR3 DNA is TGTGCCAGCAGTGATGGTTTGGACAGGGGAGATGCT.

There are many counts of this clone. Gene names are mouse gene names. CDR3 DNA (partial): TGTGCCAGCAGCCAAGGGGGAGAGAACACCGGG. Translating gives CASSQGGENTG. The entire CDR3 protein reads CASSQGGENTGQLYF. The chain has TRBV5 and TRBJ2-2; no clear D. The read falls 4 residues short of the CDR3 end, and the missing part is taken from the germline J gene. The CDR3 runs to 15 residues. V dropped 1 base and J dropped 2 bases, with 8 bases sitting between them. Germline assignment: CDR1 LGHNA and CDR2 YNLKQL (reference sequence).

This clone occurred many times. Gene names denote mouse genes. From the germline J gene comes the end of the CDR3, since the read stops 4 residues before it. The chain has TRBV19 and TRBJ2-7; the D gene is possibly TRBD1 (5 bases). Germline V gene sequence: CDR1 FNHDT, CDR2 SITEND (reference sequence). The length of the CDR3 is 13 residues. The sequenced CDR3 bases are TGTGCCAGCAGTATAGATCGCAGGGAT. Translation: CASSIDRRD. The full CDR3 protein reads CASSIDRRDEQYF.

By its share, this clone is medium-sized. The gene symbols are mouse symbols. The read falls 4 residues short of the CDR3 end, and the missing part is taken from the germline J gene. The chain uses TRBV19 and TRBJ2-7, with TRBD2 matching 9 bases. Germline-derived CDR1 and CDR2 are FNHDT and SITEND (reference sequence). This CDR3 comprises 14 residues. CDR3 DNA (partial): TGTGCCAGCAGACCCGGACTGGGGCTTTAT. Translated: CASRPGLGLY. The complete CDR3 reads CASRPGLGLYEQYF.

The sample holds many counts of this clone. Gene names and germline refer to mouse. The read ends 4 residues early relative to the CDR3; the germline J gene fills the gap. The gene calls are TRBV1 and TRBJ1-2; maybe TRBD1 (6 bases). Deletions cut 5 bases from V and 3 bases from J, with 10 bases between. This CDR3 comprises 13 residues. Germline-derived CDR1 and CDR2 are NSQYPW and LRSPGD (reference sequence). CDR3 DNA, as far as it was read: TGCACCTGCAGTACAGGGTGGGACTCC. It yields the protein CTCSTGWDS. The whole CDR3 protein reads CTCSTGWDSDYTF.

Many counts were recorded for this clone. Gene names follow the mouse nomenclature. The sequenced fragment ends 4 residues before the CDR3 boundary, so the rest is inferred from the germline J gene. This rearrangement joins TRBV19 to TRBJ2-5; 11 nucleotides match TRBD2. Germline V CDR1 and CDR2: FNHDT, SITEND (reference sequence). V lost 4 bases to trimming and J lost 3 bases; unmatched junction nucleotides: 4. The CDR3 is 15 amino acids. CDR3 sequence reads: CASSPRDWGQDTQYF. The CDR3 DNA, read in part, is TGTGCCAGCAGTCCCCGGGACTGGGGGCAAGAC.

There are many counts of this clone. Gene labels here are mouse ones. The read halts 4 residues ahead of the CDR3 end, with the missing end drawn from the germline J gene. This chain uses TRBV13-1 with TRBJ1-1; D may be TRBD1 (5 bases). This CDR3 region has 13 residues. Germline CDR1 and CDR2: NSHNY and SYGAGN. V lost 6 bases to trimming and J lost 3 bases, with 12 bases between them. CDR3 residues: CASTEQVDTEVFF. The CDR3 bases that were read are TGTGCCAGCACCGAACAGGTAGACACA.

This clone was picked up many times. The gene symbols are mouse symbols. Here the CDR3 reads CTCSAKGSNTEVFF. CDR3 DNA, as far as it was read: TGCACCTGCAGTGCAAAGGGGTCAAACACA. The J gene is TRBJ1-1, the V gene TRBV1, with D possibly TRBD1 on 5 matching bases. The read finishes 4 residues shy of the CDR3 end, and the germline J gene is used to complete it. CDR1 is NSQYPW and CDR2 is LRSPGD in the germline V gene (reference sequence). The V end lost 2 bases, the J end lost 0 bases, and 7 bases lay between the germline ends. This CDR3 contains 14 residues.

This clone was found many times. Genes and germline come from the mouse. The read ends 4 residues shy of where the CDR3 ends; the end is completed using the germline J gene. J is TRBJ1-2 and V is TRBV31; D is uncertain. V lost 1 base and J 3 bases, leaving 6 bases between the germline ends. The CDR3 has 12 amino acids. The germline gives CDR1 GKSSPN, CDR2 SITVG. CDR3 residues: CAWSRGDSDYTF. Incomplete CDR3 DNA: TGTGCCTGGAGTCGTGGGGACTCC.

This clone is judged medium-sized. Gene names are mouse gene names. The CDR3 end lies 4 residues beyond the end of the read and is filled in from the germline J gene. The chain employs TRBV13-1 and TRBJ2-1; 11 bases line up with TRBD1. CDR1 and CDR2 (germline): NSHNY, SYGAGN. Trimming cost V 3 bases and J 3 bases; bases outside gene matches: 5. The CDR3 covers 16 residues. CDR3 sequence reads: CASSAGTGGVYAEQFF. CDR3 DNA (partial): TGTGCCAGCAGTGCCGGGACAGGGGGGGTCTATGCT.

This clone showed up many times. The germline and genes are mouse ones. Incomplete CDR3 DNA: TGTGCCAGCAATACGGGACAGAACACA. Translated: CASNTGQNT. The entire CDR3 is CASNTGQNTEVFF. This sequence joins TRBV19 and TRBJ1-1; weak D call: TRBD1 (5 bases). The read gets to within 4 residues of the CDR3 end, and the germline J gene fills in the rest. Trimming took off 6 bases at V and 0 bases at J, with 9 bases between the two ends. Germline V gene sequence: CDR1 FNHDT, CDR2 SITEND (reference sequence). This CDR3 has 13 residues.

This clone was observed at least ten times. Any gene name here is a mouse gene name. The sequence runs out 4 residues before the end of the CDR3; the remainder is reconstructed from the germline J gene. The chain uses TRBV14 and TRBJ2-7, with 7 bases fitting TRBD2. V was clipped by 2 bases and J by 0 bases; unmatched bases: 2. The germline CDR1 and CDR2 sequences are SGHDT and FRDEAV. The length of the CDR3 is 14 residues. CDR3 DNA, as far as it was read: TGTGCCAGCAGTTTGGGGGGGAGCTCCTAT. Translated: CASSLGGSSY. The entire CDR3 protein is CASSLGGSSYEQYF. Filled out from reference TRBV14 and TRBJ2-7, the complete variable domain reads EAGVTQSPRYAVLQEGQAVSFWCDPISGHDTLYWYQQPRDQGPQLLVYFRDEAVIDNSQLPSDRFSAVRPKGTNSTLKIQSAKQGDTATYLCASSLGGSSYEQYFGPGTRLTVL.

Many counts were recorded for this clone. The gene names given are mouse names. CDR3 region: CAWSLGGGRRQDTQYF. The sequenced part of the CDR3 DNA is TGTGCCTGGAGTCTAGGGGGGGGGCGTCGACAAGAC. V is TRBV31 and J is TRBJ2-5; TRBD2 matches at 8 bases. The read comes to an end 4 residues before the CDR3 does, leaving the germline J gene to fill in the end. CDR1 and CDR2 from the germline V gene are GKSSPN and SITVG. V was clipped by 0 bases and J by 3 bases; unmatched bases: 8. The length of the CDR3 is 16 residues. Full variable domain (missing parts from reference TRBV31 and TRBJ2-5): AQTIHQWPVAEIKAVGSPLSLGCTIKGKSSPNLYWYWQATGGTLQQLFYSITVGQVESVVQLNLSASRPKDDQFILSTEKLLLSHSGFYLCAWSLGGGRRQDTQYFGPGTRLLVL.

This clone was recorded many times. Gene names are the mouse ones. With the read ending 3 residues before the CDR3 end, the germline J gene is used to fill in that end. The chain uses TRBV19 and TRBJ1-6; D gene ambiguous. TRBJ1-6 is filed as an ORF, its function uncertain. Germline V gives CDR1 FNHDT, CDR2 SITEND (reference sequence). Deletions cut 4 bases from V and 7 bases from J, with 9 bases between. CDR3 length: 13 amino acids. The DNA read from the CDR3 is TGTGCCAGCAGTCTCAGGCGGAATTCGCCC. Translating gives CASSLRRNSP. The entire CDR3 protein is CASSLRRNSPLYF.

Ten or more counts support this clone. Genes and germline are mouse. The read falls 4 residues short of the CDR3 end, and the missing part is taken from the germline J gene. V usage is TRBV14 and J usage is TRBJ2-7; 10 bases agree with TRBD1. The V and J ends lost 1 base and 2 bases, in that order; junction bases with no gene match: 3. CDR3 size: 15 residues. CDR1 SGHDT and CDR2 FRDEAV come from the germline V gene. Incomplete CDR3 DNA: TGTGCCAGCAGTTTCCCCGGACAGGGGGCCTAT. It translates to CASSFPGQGAY. The entire CDR3 reads CASSFPGQGAYEQYF.

This clone was seen a few times. Any gene name here is a mouse gene name. Read data end 4 residues before the CDR3 end; the end is taken from the germline J gene. The V and J genes are TRBV19 and TRBJ2-1; 10 bases align to TRBD2. The CDR3 runs 13 residues. Germline V gives CDR1 FNHDT, CDR2 SITEND (reference sequence). V gave up 7 bases and J gave up 3 bases; unmatched junction bases: 1. The CDR3 loop reads CASGTGVYAEQFF. Partial CDR3 DNA: TGTGCCAGCGGGACTGGGGTCTATGCT.

The table lists this clone with many counts. Gene and germline names: mouse. The read stops 4 residues short of the end of the CDR3; the missing end is completed from the germline J gene. The chain uses TRBV13-3 and TRBJ1-2; TRBD1 matches at 7 bases. The germline V gene has CDR1 NNHDY and CDR2 SYVADS. With V trimmed by 0 bases and J by 0 bases, 2 bases remained unmatched. This CDR3 has 15 amino acids. The covered CDR3 bases are TGTGCCAGCAGTGATGGGGGACAGTCAAACTCC. Translation: CASSDGGQSNS. The full CDR3 sequence reads CASSDGGQSNSDYTF.

Within the sample, this clone is medium-sized. Mouse names are used for the genes. Read sequence stops 4 residues before the CDR3 end, and the germline J gene provides the missing end. The chain uses TRBV14 and TRBJ2-5; maybe TRBD1 (5 bases). Per germline, CDR1 SGHDT and CDR2 FRDEAV. Trimming cost V 3 bases and J 0 bases, with 8 bases left between them. The CDR3 runs 14 residues. CDR3 DNA, as far as it was read: TGTGCCAGCAGTTACGACAGTAACCAAGAC. It encodes CASSYDSNQD. The CDR3 in its entirety is CASSYDSNQDTQYF. The full variable domain, completed using reference TRBV14 and TRBJ2-5, is EAGVTQSPRYAVLQEGQAVSFWCDPISGHDTLYWYQQPRDQGPQLLVYFRDEAVIDNSQLPSDRFSAVRPKGTNSTLKIQSAKQGDTATYLCASSYDSNQDTQYFGPGTRLLVL.

There are many counts of this clone. Any gene name here is a mouse gene name. CDR3 region: CASSLGTGPDYTF. CDR3 DNA, as far as it was read: TGTGCCAGCTCTCTCGGGACAGGGCCC. The rearrangement links TRBV12-1 to TRBJ1-2; 9 bases line up with TRBD1. The sequence runs out 4 residues before the end of the CDR3; the remainder is reconstructed from the germline J gene. This CDR3 has 13 residues. Looked up from germline, CDR1 is SGHSN and CDR2 is HYEKVE.

This clone appeared many times. Gene names are mouse gene names. Sequencing ends 4 residues short of the CDR3 end; the germline J gene provides the rest. The chain carries TRBV13-1 and TRBJ2-1; 9 bases fit TRBD1. The germline CDR1 and CDR2 sequences are NSHNY and SYGAGN. With 7 bases clipped from V and 4 bases from J, the junction kept 3 bases outside the gene matches. The CDR3 runs to 13 residues. The CDR3 is CASAGTGYAEQFF. CDR3 DNA (partial): TGTGCCAGCGCCGGGACAGGGTATGCT.

On this clone itself: The listed genes are named as in mouse. The read halts 4 residues ahead of the CDR3 end, with the missing end drawn from the germline J gene. The chain employs TRBV13-1 and TRBJ2-5, with 8 bases aligning to TRBD1. The germline gives CDR1 NSHNY, CDR2 SYGAGN. The CDR3 has 15 residues. CDR3 bases read: TGTGCCAGCAGTGATGCCTCAACAGGGGGGGAC. Protein product: CASSDASTGGD. The entire CDR3 sequence reads CASSDASTGGDTQYF.

By sample share, this clone is medium-sized. The genes and germline here are from mouse. CDR3 DNA, as far as it was read: TGCACCTGCAGTCTCGACTGGGGGGGCGTGGGTGCAGAA. It encodes CTCSLDWGGVGAE. The whole CDR3 sequence reads CTCSLDWGGVGAETLYF. The chain combines TRBV1 with TRBJ2-3; 12 bases are a match to TRBD2. With the read ending 4 residues before the CDR3 end, the germline J gene is used to fill in that end. CDR3 size: 17 residues. Trimming at V came to 5 bases and at J to 1 base, leaving 7 bases not matched to a gene. Germline V gene data show CDR1 as NSQYPW and CDR2 as LRSPGD (reference sequence).

This clone was detected ten times or more. Germline and genes here are mouse. The read ends 4 residues shy of where the CDR3 ends; the end is completed using the germline J gene. The J gene is TRBJ2-1, the V gene TRBV29, with D maybe TRBD1 (7 bases). Germline V gene lookup returns CDR1 MSHET and CDR2 SYDVDS. V lost 2 bases, J lost 2 bases, and 10 bases lay in between. The CDR3 is made up of 15 amino acids. Incomplete CDR3 DNA: TGTGCTAGCAGTTTAAGGAGGGGGCACTATGCT. As protein: CASSLRRGHYA. The CDR3 in its entirety is CASSLRRGHYAEQFF.

This clone rates as medium-sized. Genes here carry mouse names. The sequence runs out 4 residues before the end of the CDR3; the remainder is reconstructed from the germline J gene. J is TRBJ2-7 and V is TRBV14, with 8 bases fitting TRBD2. V lost 2 bases to trimming and J lost 2 bases; unmatched junction nucleotides: 3. This CDR3 spans 14 amino acids. Germline V gene sequence: CDR1 SGHDT, CDR2 FRDEAV. Here the CDR3 reads CASSLPGGTYEQYF. Partial CDR3 DNA: TGTGCCAGCAGTTTACCTGGGGGGACCTAT.

This clone was seen repeatedly, ten times or more. The listed genes are named as in mouse. The CDR3 end falls 4 residues outside the read, so it is completed with the germline J gene. The rearrangement joins TRBV31 to TRBJ2-1, with a weak D call TRBD1 (5 bases). Trimming took 1 base from V and 4 from J, leaving 8 bases between them. This CDR3 is 13 amino acids long. From germline, CDR1 is GKSSPN and CDR2 SITVG. CDR3 residues: CAWSRGVYAEQFF. The DNA read from the CDR3 is TGTGCCTGGAGTCGAGGGGTTTATGCT. Supplemented by reference TRBV31 and TRBJ2-1, the full variable domain reads AQTIHQWPVAEIKAVGSPLSLGCTIKGKSSPNLYWYWQATGGTLQQLFYSITVGQVESVVQLNLSASRPKDDQFILSTEKLLLSHSGFYLCAWSRGVYAEQFFGPGTRLTVL.

At least ten counts were recorded for this clone. Gene names are mouse gene names. CDR3 region: CASSPGTGRHQDTQYF. The CDR3 bases that were read are TGTGCCAGCAGTCCCGGGACAGGGAGACACCAAGAC. This chain joins TRBV19 and TRBJ2-5, with TRBD1 matching over 9 bases. The read stops 4 residues short of the end of the CDR3; the missing end is completed from the germline J gene. CDR1 and CDR2 (germline): FNHDT, SITEND (reference sequence). The CDR3 runs 16 residues. V trimming: 4 bases; J trimming: 1 base; junction bases outside the gene matches: 7. Full variable domain (remainder filled in from reference TRBV19 and TRBJ2-5): GGIITQTPKFLIGQEGQKLTLKCQQNFNHDTMYWYRQDSGKGLRLIYYSITENDLQKGDLSEGYDASREKKSSFSLTVTSAQKNEMAVFLCASSPGTGRHQDTQYFGPGTRLLVL.

Many counts were recorded for this clone. Gene names and germline match the mouse. The sequence runs out 4 residues before the end of the CDR3; the remainder is reconstructed from the germline J gene. The chain uses TRBV13-2 and TRBJ2-1, with 10 bases identical to TRBD2. The CDR3 covers 17 residues. The junction had 6 bases not matched to a gene; V was cut back by 3 bases and J by 0 bases. CDR1 is NNHNN and CDR2 is SYGAGS in the germline V gene (reference sequence). CDR3 sequence: CASGAPDWGDNYAEQFF. Incomplete CDR3 DNA: TGTGCCAGCGGTGCCCCCGACTGGGGGGATAACTATGCT.